The clone carrying this T cell receptor beta chain has ten or more counts. Its target is not known. The sequenced fragment ends 3 residues before the CDR3 boundary, so the rest is inferred from the germline J gene. The sample belongs to a study of T cell clonality in common variable immunodeficiency. Overall study findings and caveats: CVID subjects shared fewer TCRbeta clones than healthy controls did.

The repertoire was sequenced with immunoSEQ multiplex PCR; TCRdb's copy has only in-frame clones and lacks some. This sample carries tens of thousands of clones, none of them present only once. Germline CDR1 reads KGHSH; CDR2 reads LQKENI. The ends were cut back, 3 bases at V and 7 bases at J, with 15 bases in the middle. The CDR3 runs to 14 residues. This receptor was taken from a person aged 18 to 70 in good health. This chain uses TRBV18 with TRBJ1-2; TRBD1 is a possible D gene (5 bases). The sample comprised peripheral blood mononuclear cells. The CDR3 DNA, read in part, is TGTGCCAGCTCACCGGCGTCGTCCAGGGCTGGC. Protein sequence: CASSPASSRAG. The entire CDR3 protein reads CASSPASSRAGYTF.